This T cell receptor (beta chain) was observed in a study of T-cell reconstitution after alpha-beta-depleted transplantation in children. Regarding the study as a whole: Day-60 TCRbeta diversity that was high in some patients was derived from surviving recipient T cells and thymic progenitors. It was newly produced T cells that mostly accounted for T-cell counts and diversity one year after transplant.

About this clonotype: Its antigen is not known.

This sample's TCRbeta library carried unique molecular identifier barcodes. TCRdb reanalysed the PCR reads using MiXCR and keeps one entry per CDR3 protein. The data contain approximately 250,000 distinct CDR3 sequences, about 25% of them seen just once; the ten biggest clones take up roughly 2.6%. The CDR3 is 14 amino acids. The germline gives CDR1 SGHRS, CDR2 YFSETQ. V was clipped by 0 bases and J by 0 bases, with 7 bases between them. The chain links TRBV5-1 to TRBJ2-7; D not resolved. This material consisted of PBMCs, taken before TCRalphabeta/CD19-depleted stem cell transplant. The receptor's source is a girl aged 2 to 10 with Fanconi anemia, due to receive a stem cell transplant. The CDR3 sequence: CASSLDVPSYEQYF. The CDR3 DNA reads as TGCGCCAGCAGCTTGGACGTCCCCTCCTACGAGCAGTACTTC.